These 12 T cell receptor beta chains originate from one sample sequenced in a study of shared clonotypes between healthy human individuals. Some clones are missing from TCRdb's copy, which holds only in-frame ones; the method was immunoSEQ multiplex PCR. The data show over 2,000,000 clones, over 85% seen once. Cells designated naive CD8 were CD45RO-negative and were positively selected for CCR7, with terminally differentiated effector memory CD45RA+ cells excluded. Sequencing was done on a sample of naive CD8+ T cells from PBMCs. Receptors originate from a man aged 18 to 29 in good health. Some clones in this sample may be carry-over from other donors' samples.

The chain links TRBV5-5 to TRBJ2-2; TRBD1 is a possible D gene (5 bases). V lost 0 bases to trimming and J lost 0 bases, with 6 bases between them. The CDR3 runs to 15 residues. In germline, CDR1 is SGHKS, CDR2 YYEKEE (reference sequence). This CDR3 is CASSLGTPNTGELFF. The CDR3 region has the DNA TGTGCCAGCAGCTTGGGGACACCGAACACCGGGGAGCTGTTTTTT.

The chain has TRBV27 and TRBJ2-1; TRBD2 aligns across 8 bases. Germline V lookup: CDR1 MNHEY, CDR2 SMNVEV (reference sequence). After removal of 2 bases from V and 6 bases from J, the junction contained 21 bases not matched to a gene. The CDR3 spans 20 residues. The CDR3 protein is CASSLDPGTPWISGINEQFF. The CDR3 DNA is TGTGCCAGCAGTTTAGATCCGGGGACCCCCTGGATTAGCGGGATCAATGAGCAGTTCTTC.

For the CDR3, the DNA is TGTGCCAGCAGCCCCGGACCGGGAGAGGCAGATACGCAGTATTTT. Translating it yields CASSPGPGEADTQYF. The chain joins TRBV7-3 to TRBJ2-3, with a tentative D call TRBD2 (6 bases). This CDR3 has 15 residues. The germline CDR1 and CDR2 sequences are SGHTA and FQGTGA. With 5 bases removed from V and 4 bases from J, the gap between germline ends came to 16 bases. Full variable domain (rest looked up from reference TRBV7-3 and TRBJ2-3): GAGVSQTPSNKVTEKGKYVELRCDPISGHTALYWYRQSLGQGPEFLIYFQGTGAADDSGLPNDRFFAVRPEGSVSTLKIQRTERGDSAVYLCASSPGPGEADTQYFGPGTRLTVL.

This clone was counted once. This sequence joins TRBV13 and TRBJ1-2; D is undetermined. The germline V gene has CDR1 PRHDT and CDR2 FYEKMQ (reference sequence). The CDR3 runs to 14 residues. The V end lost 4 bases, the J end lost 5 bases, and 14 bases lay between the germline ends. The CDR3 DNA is TGTGCCAGCAGCTCTCCCAGTGATCCGTATGGCTACACCTTC. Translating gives CASSSPSDPYGYTF. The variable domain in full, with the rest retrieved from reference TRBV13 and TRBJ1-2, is AAGVIQSPRHLIKEKRETATLKCYPIPRHDTVYWYQQGPGQDPQFLISFYEKMQSDKGSIPDRFSAQQFSDYHSELNMSSLELGDSALYFCASSSPSDPYGYTFGSGTRLTVV.

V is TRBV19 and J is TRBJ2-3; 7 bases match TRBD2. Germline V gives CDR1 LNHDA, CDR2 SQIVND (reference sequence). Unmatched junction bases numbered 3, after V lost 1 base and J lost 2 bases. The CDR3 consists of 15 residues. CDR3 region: CASSIAGGFTDTQYF. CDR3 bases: TGTGCCAGTAGTATAGCGGGAGGATTCACAGATACGCAGTATTTT.

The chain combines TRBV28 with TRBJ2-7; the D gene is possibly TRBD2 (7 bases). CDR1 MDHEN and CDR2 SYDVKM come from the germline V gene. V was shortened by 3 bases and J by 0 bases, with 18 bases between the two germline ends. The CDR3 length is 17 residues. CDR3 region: CASSFGGRQGGSYEQYF. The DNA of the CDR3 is TGTGCCAGCAGTTTCGGGGGGCGGCAGGGAGGCTCCTACGAGCAGTACTTC.

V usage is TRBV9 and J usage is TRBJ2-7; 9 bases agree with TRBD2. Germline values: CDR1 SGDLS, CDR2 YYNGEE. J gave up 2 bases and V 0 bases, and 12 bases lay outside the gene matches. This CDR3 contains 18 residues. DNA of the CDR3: TGTGCCAGCAGCGTAGTACAAGCGGGAGGACCTCCTACCTACGAGCAGTACTTC. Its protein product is CASSVVQAGGPPTYEQYF.

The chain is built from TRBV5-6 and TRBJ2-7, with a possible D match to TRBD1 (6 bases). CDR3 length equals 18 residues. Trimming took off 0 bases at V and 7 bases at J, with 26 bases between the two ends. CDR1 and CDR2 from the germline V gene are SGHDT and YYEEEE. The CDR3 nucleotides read TGTGCCAGCAGCTTGGGCTTAATTGATACAGGGTATCAGTGGGAGCAGTACTTC. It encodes CASSLGLIDTGYQWEQYF.

Here the CDR3 DNA reads TGTGCCATCAGGCCGGGACTAGTGATTGATGAGCAGTTCTTC. This gives the protein CAIRPGLVIDEQFF. V is TRBV10-3 and J is TRBJ2-1; 8 bases line up with TRBD2. The CDR3 is 14 amino acids. The trim removed 6 bases at V and 8 bases at J, leaving 9 bases unmatched. Germline-derived CDR1 and CDR2 are ENHRY and SYGVKD.

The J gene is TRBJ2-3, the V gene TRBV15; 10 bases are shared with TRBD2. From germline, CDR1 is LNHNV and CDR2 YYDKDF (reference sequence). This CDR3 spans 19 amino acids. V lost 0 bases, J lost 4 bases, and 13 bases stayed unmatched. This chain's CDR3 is CATSREWVGTSERADTQYF. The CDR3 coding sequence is TGTGCCACCAGCAGAGAATGGGTAGGGACTAGCGAACGGGCAGATACGCAGTATTTT.

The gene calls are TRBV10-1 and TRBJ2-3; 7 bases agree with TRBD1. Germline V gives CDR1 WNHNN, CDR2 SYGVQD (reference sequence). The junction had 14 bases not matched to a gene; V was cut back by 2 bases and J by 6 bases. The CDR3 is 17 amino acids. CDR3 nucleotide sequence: TGCGCCAGCAGTGAGAGCTTGGGACAGTGGCCTTTGGATACGCAGTATTTT. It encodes CASSESLGQWPLDTQYF.

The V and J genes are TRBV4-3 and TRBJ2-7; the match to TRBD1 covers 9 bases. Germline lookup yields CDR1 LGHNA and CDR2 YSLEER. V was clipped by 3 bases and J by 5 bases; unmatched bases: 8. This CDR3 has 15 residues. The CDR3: CASSQAGTGFHEQYF. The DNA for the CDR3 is TGCGCCAGCAGCCAGGCCGGGACAGGGTTCCACGAGCAGTACTTC.